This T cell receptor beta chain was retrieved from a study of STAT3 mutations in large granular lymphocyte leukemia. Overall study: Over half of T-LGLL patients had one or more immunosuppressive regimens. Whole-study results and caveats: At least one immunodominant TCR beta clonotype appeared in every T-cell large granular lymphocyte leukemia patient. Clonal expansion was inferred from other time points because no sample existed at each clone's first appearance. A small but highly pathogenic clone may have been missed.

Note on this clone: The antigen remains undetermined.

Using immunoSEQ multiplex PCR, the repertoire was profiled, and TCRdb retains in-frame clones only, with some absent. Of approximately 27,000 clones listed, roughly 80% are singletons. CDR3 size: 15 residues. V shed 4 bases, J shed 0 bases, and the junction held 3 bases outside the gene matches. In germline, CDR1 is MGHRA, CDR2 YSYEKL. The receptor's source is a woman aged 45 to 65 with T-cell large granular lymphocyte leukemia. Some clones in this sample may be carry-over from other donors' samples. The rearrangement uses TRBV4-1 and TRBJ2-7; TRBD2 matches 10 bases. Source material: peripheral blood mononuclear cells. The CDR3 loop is CASSPGLAHSYEQYF. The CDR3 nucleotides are TGCGCCAGCAGCCCGGGACTAGCGCACTCCTACGAGCAGTACTTC.